This T cell receptor beta chain originates from a study of cytomegalovirus exposure and HLA in healthy donors. Across the study: Across some 400 genotyped donors, 81% landed in the Caucasian-associated ancestry cluster.

General observations from the study: Later work found most CMV-associated TCR beta chains apparently HLA-restricted. Data from an earlier analysis indicated that most TCR beta V segments were productive either about 87% or about 30% of the time. The study put some 150 TCR beta chains on its list as cytomegalovirus-associated.

Germline V gene data show CDR1 as MNHEY and CDR2 as SMNVEV (reference sequence). Trimming cost V 8 bases and J 1 base, with 14 bases left between them. CDR3 length: 15 amino acids. PCR was performed using 60 Vbeta and 13 Jbeta primers. The repertoire was sequenced with immunoSEQ multiplex PCR; TCRdb's copy has only in-frame clones and lacks some. The repertoire consists of some 110,000 clones, with roughly 13% occurring once and the leading ten covering approximately 15%. For this clone: What it recognizes is unknown.

This sequence originates from a man in his forties or fifties in good health and CMV-seropositive. The material sequenced was PBMCs. V and J are TRBV27 and TRBJ2-2; D is perhaps TRBD2 (5 bases). CDR3 loop: CASGPRAVNTGELFF. In DNA, the CDR3 is TGTGCCAGCGGCCCGAGGGCAGTGAACACCGGGGAGCTGTTTTTT.